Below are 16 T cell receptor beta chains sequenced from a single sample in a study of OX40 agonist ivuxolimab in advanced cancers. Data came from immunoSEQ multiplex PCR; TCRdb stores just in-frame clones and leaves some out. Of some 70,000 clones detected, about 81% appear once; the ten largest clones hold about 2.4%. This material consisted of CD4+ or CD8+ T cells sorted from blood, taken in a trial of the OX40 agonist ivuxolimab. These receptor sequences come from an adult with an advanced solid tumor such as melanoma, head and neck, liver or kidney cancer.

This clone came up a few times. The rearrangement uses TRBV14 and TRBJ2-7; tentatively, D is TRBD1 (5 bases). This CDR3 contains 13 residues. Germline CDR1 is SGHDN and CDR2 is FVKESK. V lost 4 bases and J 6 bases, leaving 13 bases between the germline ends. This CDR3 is CASSPFQGTEQYF. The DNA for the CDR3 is TGTGCCAGCAGCCCTTTCCAGGGAACCGAGCAGTACTTC.

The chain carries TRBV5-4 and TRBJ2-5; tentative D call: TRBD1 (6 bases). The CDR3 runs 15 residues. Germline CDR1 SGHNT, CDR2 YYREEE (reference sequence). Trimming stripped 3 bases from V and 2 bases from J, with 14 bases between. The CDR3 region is CASSWGLAEQETQYF. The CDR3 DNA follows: TGTGCCAGCAGCTGGGGGCTGGCAGAACAAGAGACCCAGTACTTC.

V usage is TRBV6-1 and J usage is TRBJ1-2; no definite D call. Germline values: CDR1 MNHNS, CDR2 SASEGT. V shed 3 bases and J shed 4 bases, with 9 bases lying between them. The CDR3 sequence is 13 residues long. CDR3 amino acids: CASSDLTGYGYTF. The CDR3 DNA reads TGTGCCAGCAGTGACCTCACCGGCTATGGCTACACCTTC.

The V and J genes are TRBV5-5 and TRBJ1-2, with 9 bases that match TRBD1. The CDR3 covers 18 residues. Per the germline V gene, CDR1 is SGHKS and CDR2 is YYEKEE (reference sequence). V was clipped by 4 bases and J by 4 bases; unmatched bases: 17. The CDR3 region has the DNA TGTGCCAGCAGCGTACCCACAGGGGGCGAGGCCGTTTTCTATGGCTACACCTTC. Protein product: CASSVPTGGEAVFYGYTF.

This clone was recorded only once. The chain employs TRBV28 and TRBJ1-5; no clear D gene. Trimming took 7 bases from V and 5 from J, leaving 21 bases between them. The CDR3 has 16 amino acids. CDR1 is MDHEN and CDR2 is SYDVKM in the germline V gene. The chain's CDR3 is CASIPVSRLLDQPQHF. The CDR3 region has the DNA TGTGCCAGCATCCCGGTTAGCCGACTACTTGATCAGCCCCAGCATTTT.

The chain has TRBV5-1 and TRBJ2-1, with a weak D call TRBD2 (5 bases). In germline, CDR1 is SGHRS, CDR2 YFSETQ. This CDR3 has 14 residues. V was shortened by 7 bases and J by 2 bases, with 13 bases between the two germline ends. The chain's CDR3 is CASSRELTYNEQFF. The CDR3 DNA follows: TGCGCCAGCTCTAGGGAGTTGACCTACAATGAGCAGTTCTTC.

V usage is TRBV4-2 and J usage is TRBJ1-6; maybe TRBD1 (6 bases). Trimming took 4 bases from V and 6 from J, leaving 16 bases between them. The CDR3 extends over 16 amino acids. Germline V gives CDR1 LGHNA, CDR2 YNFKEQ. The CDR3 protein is CASSPAWGQINSPLHF. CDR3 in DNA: TGTGCCAGCAGCCCCGCCTGGGGGCAAATTAATTCACCCCTCCACTTT.

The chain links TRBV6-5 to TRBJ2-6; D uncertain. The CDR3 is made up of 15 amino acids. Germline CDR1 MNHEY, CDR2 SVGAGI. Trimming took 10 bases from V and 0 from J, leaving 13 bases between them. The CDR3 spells CAIKTTSSGANVLTF. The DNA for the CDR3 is TGTGCCATCAAGACAACCAGCTCTGGGGCCAACGTCCTGACTTTC.

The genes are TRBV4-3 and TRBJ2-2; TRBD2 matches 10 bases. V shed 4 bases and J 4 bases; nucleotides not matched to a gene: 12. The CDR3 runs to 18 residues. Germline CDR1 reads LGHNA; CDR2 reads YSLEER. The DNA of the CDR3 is TGCGCCAGCAGCCCGGAGGTAACAGCGGGGGGGATCACCGGGGAGCTGTTTTTT. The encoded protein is CASSPEVTAGGITGELFF.

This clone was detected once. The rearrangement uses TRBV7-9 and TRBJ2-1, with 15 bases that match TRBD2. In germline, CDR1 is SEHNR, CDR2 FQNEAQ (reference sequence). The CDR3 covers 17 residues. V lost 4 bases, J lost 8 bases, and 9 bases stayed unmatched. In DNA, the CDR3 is TGTGCCAGCAGCTACGTAGGGACTAGCGGGAGGAAGGATGAGCAGTTCTTC. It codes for CASSYVGTSGRKDEQFF. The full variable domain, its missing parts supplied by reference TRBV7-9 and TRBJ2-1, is DTGVSQNPRHKITKRGQNVTFRCDPISEHNRLYWYRQTLGQGPEFLTYFQNEAQLEKSRLLSDRFSAERPKGSFSTLEIQRTEQGDSAMYLCASSYVGTSGRKDEQFFGPGTRLTVL.

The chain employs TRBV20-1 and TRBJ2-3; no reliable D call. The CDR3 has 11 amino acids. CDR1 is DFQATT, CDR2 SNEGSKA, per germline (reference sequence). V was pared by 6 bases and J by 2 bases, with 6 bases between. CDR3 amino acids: CSARLTDTQYF. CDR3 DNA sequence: TGCAGTGCAAGACTCACAGATACGCAGTATTTT.

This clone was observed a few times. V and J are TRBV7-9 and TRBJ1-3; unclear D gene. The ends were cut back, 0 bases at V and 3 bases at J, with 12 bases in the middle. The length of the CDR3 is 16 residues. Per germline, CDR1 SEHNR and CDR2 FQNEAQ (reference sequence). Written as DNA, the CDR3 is TGTGCCAGCAGCTTAGCCGGCCGTGCATATGGAAACACCATATATTTT. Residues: CASSLAGRAYGNTIYF.

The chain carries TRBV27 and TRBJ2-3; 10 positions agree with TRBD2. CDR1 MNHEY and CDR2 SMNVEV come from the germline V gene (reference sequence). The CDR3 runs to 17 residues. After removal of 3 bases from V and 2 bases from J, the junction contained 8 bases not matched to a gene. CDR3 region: CASSFSAGGGTTDTQYF. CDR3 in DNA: TGTGCCAGCAGTTTCTCAGCGGGGGGGGGTACCACAGATACGCAGTATTTT.

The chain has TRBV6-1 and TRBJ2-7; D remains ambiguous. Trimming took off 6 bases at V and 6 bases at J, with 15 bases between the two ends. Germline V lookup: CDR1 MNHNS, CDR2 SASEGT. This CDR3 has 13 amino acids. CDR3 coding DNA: TGTGCCAGCAGAGGGCCCGGCCAAGGCGAGCAGTACTTC. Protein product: CASRGPGQGEQYF.

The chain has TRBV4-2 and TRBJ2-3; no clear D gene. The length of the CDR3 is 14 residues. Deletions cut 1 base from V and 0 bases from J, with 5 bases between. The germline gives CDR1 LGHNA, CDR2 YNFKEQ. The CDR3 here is CASSQGASTDTQYF. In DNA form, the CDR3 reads TGTGCCAGCAGCCAAGGGGCAAGCACAGATACGCAGTATTTT.

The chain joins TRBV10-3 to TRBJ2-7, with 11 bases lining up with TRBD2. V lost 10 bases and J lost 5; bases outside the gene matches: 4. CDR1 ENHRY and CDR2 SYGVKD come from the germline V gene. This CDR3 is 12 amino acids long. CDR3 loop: CATGGLADEQYF. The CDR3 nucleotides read TGTGCCACCGGGGGACTAGCGGACGAGCAGTACTTC.